The T cell receptor (beta chain) described here comes from a study of shared clonotypes between healthy human individuals. Ten immunoSEQ deep assay plates were used by the authors to sequence unsorted PBMC DNA. Original processing methods: Junction-only immunoSEQ sequences carried no quality scores, so filtering differed. Sequencing was performed with immunoSEQ multiplex PCR; in TCRdb, only in-frame clones are kept and a portion is missing. D and trimming were read from the DNA, whereas the V and J calls and clone size are those reported in that table. The data hold approximately 470,000 clones, with over 70% observed a single time. V was clipped by 3 bases and J by 7 bases, with 14 bases between them. The CDR3 spans 14 residues. The germline V gene encodes CDR1 SGHDT and CDR2 YYEEEE. Turning to this clone: Its matching antigen is unknown. A single base is all that separates this from a far larger clone, so a read error is likely.

Study outcomes and limitations: The small donor group covered limited genetic and exposure diversity.

Specimen: PBMCs. The origin of this receptor is a woman between 40 and 50 years old in good health. Some clones in this sample may be carry-over from other donors' samples. The chain has TRBV5-6 and TRBJ1-5; D possibly corresponds to TRBD1 (5 bases). CDR3 sequence (DNA): TGTGCCAGCAGCTCGGGGCCGGGAGAACAGCCCCAGCATTTT. Its translation: CASSSGPGEQPQHF.